A single sample is the source of the 29 T cell receptor beta chains below, sequenced in a study of T cells in Graves' hyperthyroidism and ophthalmopathy. TCR beta CDR3 region amplification was performed from RNA transcripts. In the first-round RT-PCR of the TCR CDR3, the HTBI primer set was used. A single record per CDR3 protein comes from TCRdb applying MiXCR to the multiplex PCR reads. The table has hundreds of thousands of distinct CDR3 sequences, about 15% seen once. The sample comprised blood. Receptor source: a woman aged 25 to 45 with Graves' hyperthyroidism that later progressed to Graves' ophthalmopathy.

The chain links TRBV3-1 to TRBJ2-7; D is undetermined. The CDR3 runs 13 residues. In germline, CDR1 is LGHDT, CDR2 YNNKEL (reference sequence). Trimming shortened V by 1 base and J by 6 bases, and 10 bases separated the two germline ends. This chain's CDR3 is CASSQGPQREQYF. As DNA, the CDR3 is TGTGCCAGCAGCCAAGGTCCTCAACGCGAGCAGTACTTC.

The genes are TRBV7-9 and TRBJ1-4; 12 bases are a match to TRBD1. The CDR3 covers 17 residues. The trim removed 4 bases at V and 6 bases at J, leaving 9 bases unmatched. From germline, CDR1 is SEHNR and CDR2 FQNEAQ (reference sequence). CDR3 bases: TGTGCCAGCAGCTCGCCGGGACAGGGGGCAAGGGATGAAAAACTGTTTTTT. Translating gives CASSSPGQGARDEKLFF.

The J gene is TRBJ2-5, the V gene TRBV14; 13 bases are shared with TRBD2. V gave up 6 bases and J gave up 5 bases; unmatched junction bases: 6. CDR3 size: 15 residues. The germline gives CDR1 SGHDN, CDR2 FVKESK. The CDR3 sequence is CASRRTSGSFETQYF. Written as DNA, the CDR3 is TGTGCCAGCAGGCGGACTAGCGGGAGTTTCGAGACCCAGTACTTC.

This clonotype was recorded many times. The chain couples TRBV25-1 to TRBJ2-1; 8 bases are shared with TRBD1. Unmatched junction bases numbered 8, after V lost 5 bases and J lost 5 bases. Per the germline V gene, CDR1 is MGHDK and CDR2 is SYGVNS. This CDR3 region has 15 residues. The CDR3 DNA reads as TGTGCCAGCAGTCCTCAGGGGGCAGGAAACAATGAGCAGTTCTTC. It is translated as CASSPQGAGNNEQFF.

Comment on this clonotype: A much larger clone differs by one base, so this may be a read error. The chain couples TRBV7-7 to TRBJ2-7; D may be TRBD1 or TRBD2 (5 bases each). The closer fit of TRBJ2-1 to the DNA end suggests the J call may be wrong. The V gene's germline CDR1 is SSHAT and CDR2 FNYEAQ (reference sequence). The CDR3 has 15 amino acids. The DNA for the CDR3 is TGTGCTAGCAGCTTAGGGGACGGTCGAACCTACGAGCAGTTCTTC. Translation gives CASSLGDGRTYEQFF.

This clonotype appeared a few times. This rearrangement joins TRBV25-1 to TRBJ1-2; D perhaps matches TRBD1 (5 bases). The germline gives CDR1 MGHDK, CDR2 SYGVNS. Deletions cut 6 bases from V and 0 bases from J, with 17 bases between. There are 16 residues in the CDR3. CDR3 bases: TGTGCCAGCAGCCCCCAGTGGGGGGACCCTAACTATGGCTACACCTTC. Amino acids: CASSPQWGDPNYGYTF.

This clonotype appeared many times. The V and J genes are TRBV29-1 and TRBJ2-1, with a weak D call TRBD1 (5 bases). Germline assignment: CDR1 SQVTM and CDR2 ANQGSEA. The CDR3 runs to 14 residues. V was pared by 1 base and J by 2 bases, with 9 bases between. The DNA for the CDR3 is TGCAGCGTTGAAGTTTTAGGGGCCTACAATGAGCAGTTCTTC. Protein: CSVEVLGAYNEQFF.

The table lists this clonotype with many counts. The rearrangement joins TRBV28 to TRBJ1-2, with D unresolved. The ends were cut back, 5 bases at V and 2 bases at J, with 12 bases in the middle. The CDR3 is 14 residues long. The germline V gene has CDR1 MDHEN and CDR2 SYDVKM. The CDR3 coding sequence is TGTGCCAGCAGTCCACCCCAGGCAAACTATGGCTACACCTTC. The encoded protein is CASSPPQANYGYTF.

This clonotype has only a few counts. J is TRBJ1-2 and V is TRBV14; tentatively, D is TRBD1 (5 bases). CDR3 length: 15 amino acids. The V end was cut by 4 bases, the J end by 6 bases, with 18 bases between. CDR1 is SGHDN, CDR2 FVKESK, per germline. The CDR3 nucleotides are TGTGCCAGCAGCCCCCAATGGCAGGGAGCGGATGGCTACACCTTC. This translates into CASSPQWQGADGYTF.

This clonotype has more than one count but fewer than ten. The chain uses TRBV28 and TRBJ2-5, with TRBD2 matching 9 bases. Trimming at V came to 7 bases and at J to 4 bases, leaving 4 bases not matched to a gene. Germline-derived CDR1 and CDR2 are MDHEN and SYDVKM. The CDR3 covers 13 residues. DNA for the CDR3: TGTGCCAGCACCCTTAGCGGGGGAGAGACCCAGTACTTC. Its translation: CASTLSGGETQYF.

The chain uses TRBV15 and TRBJ2-6; no clear D. The CDR3 has 16 amino acids. The V and J ends lost 0 bases and 0 bases respectively, with 6 bases between them. Germline CDR1 LNHNV, CDR2 YYDKDF (reference sequence). The DNA of the CDR3 is TGTGCCACCAGCAGAGACCGGGCCTCTGGGGCCAACGTCCTGACTTTC. Amino acids: CATSRDRASGANVLTF. Filled out from reference TRBV15 and TRBJ2-6, the complete variable domain reads DAMVIQNPRYQVTQFGKPVTLSCSQTLNHNVMYWYQQKSSQAPKLLFHYYDKDFNNEADTPDNFQSRRPNTSFCFLDIRSPGLGDTAMYLCATSRDRASGANVLTFGAGSRLTVL.

This clonotype was counted at least ten times. This rearrangement joins TRBV7-3 to TRBJ2-2; TRBD2 agrees at 8 bases. Germline assignment: CDR1 SGHTA and CDR2 FQGTGA. This CDR3 has 14 residues. Germline trimming cut 2 bases from V and 4 bases from J; bases unmatched to any gene: 0. The CDR3 protein is CASSLGTSTGELFF. CDR3 nucleotide sequence: TGTGCCAGCAGCTTAGGGACTAGCACCGGGGAGCTGTTTTTT. Using reference TRBV7-3 and TRBJ2-2 for the parts outside the CDR3, the full variable domain is GAGVSQTPSNKVTEKGKYVELRCDPISGHTALYWYRQSLGQGPEFLIYFQGTGAADDSGLPNDRFFAVRPEGSVSTLKIQRTERGDSAVYLCASSLGTSTGELFFGEGSRLTVL.

The CDR3 nucleotides are TGCAGTGTGGGACAGATGAACACTGAAGCTTTCTTT. It codes for CSVGQMNTEAFF. The chain recombines TRBV20-1 with TRBJ1-1, with 7 positions matching TRBD1. CDR1 and CDR2 from the germline V gene are DFQATT and SNEGSKA (reference sequence). The junction had 2 bases not matched to a gene; V was cut back by 7 bases and J by 0 bases. This CDR3 comprises 12 residues.

Comment on this clonotype: This sequence may be a read error, since a much larger clone differs from it by one base. The V and J genes are TRBV29-1 and TRBJ2-1; the match to TRBD1 covers 7 bases. The DNA end lines up better with TRBJ2-7; the J call may be wrong. This CDR3 is 14 amino acids long. The V gene's germline CDR1 is SQVTM and CDR2 ANQGSEA. The CDR3 nucleotides are TGCAGCGCCAGGGGGATAAGCTCCTACAATGAGCAGTACTTC. Its translation is CSARGISSYNEQYF.

The chain recombines TRBV5-1 with TRBJ1-1; perhaps TRBD1 as D (5 bases). The CDR3 consists of 16 residues. Per the germline V gene, CDR1 is SGHRS and CDR2 is YFSETQ. Between the trimmed V and J ends, which lost 0 bases and 6 bases, there was a span of 18 bases. CDR3 sequence (DNA): TGCGCCAGCAGCTTGGGGGGGGTCCTAGAAGAGGCTGAAGCTTTCTTT. This gives the protein CASSLGGVLEEAEAFF.

The genes are TRBV7-2 and TRBJ1-6; D is undetermined. Germline V CDR1 and CDR2: SGHTA, FQGNSA. Trimming left V 6 bases short and J 6 bases short, with 12 bases between. The CDR3 is 14 amino acids. The chain's CDR3 is CASSPTGINSPLHF. CDR3 sequence (DNA): TGTGCCAGCAGTCCGACCGGGATTAATTCACCCCTCCACTTT.

This clonotype was detected ten times or more. The chain recombines TRBV11-3 with TRBJ2-5; TRBD2 aligns across 13 bases. This CDR3 contains 16 residues. The V gene end was trimmed by 0 bases and the J gene end by 5 bases; junction bases not matched to a gene: 3. The germline gives CDR1 SGHNT, CDR2 YENEEA. The CDR3 loop reads CASSLDGLAGVETQYF. The CDR3 DNA sequence: TGTGCCAGCAGCTTAGATGGACTAGCGGGAGTCGAGACCCAGTACTTC.

The table lists this clonotype with many counts. The chain employs TRBV7-2 and TRBJ2-7; 11 bases line up with TRBD2. V lost 8 bases to trimming and J lost 1 base; unmatched junction nucleotides: 7. The CDR3 spans 15 residues. CDR1 and CDR2 (germline): SGHTA, FQGNSA. The CDR3 region has the DNA TGTGCCAGCTGCACACTAGCGGGAGTTTCCTACGAGCAGTACTTC. The encoded protein is CASCTLAGVSYEQYF.

This clonotype was seen a handful of times. V usage is TRBV5-1 and J usage is TRBJ1-2; a weak D match, TRBD1 (6 bases). Trimming cost V 3 bases and J 4 bases, with 19 bases left between them. This CDR3 spans 16 amino acids. Germline V gene data show CDR1 as SGHRS and CDR2 as YFSETQ. This chain's CDR3 is CASSSAGGGTSYGYTF. CDR3 DNA sequence: TGCGCCAGCAGCTCGGCGGGGGGGGGGACAAGCTATGGCTACACCTTC.

In its sample, this clonotype was seen a few times. Germline and junction disagree at one end, which may indicate a read error. V is TRBV11-3 and J is TRBJ1-4, with 7 bases matching TRBD1. CDR1 and CDR2 from the germline V gene are SGHNT and YENEEA. The CDR3 length is 16 residues. The CDR3: CASSLVGGSTNEKLSF. CDR3 bases: TGTGCCAGCAGCTTAGTAGGGGGCTCAACTAATGAAAAACTGTCTTTT.

Remarks on this clonotype: At one boundary the junction diverges from the germline segment, which might be a read error. In nucleotides, the CDR3 is TGTGCCAGCACCTTGGGGTCCAAATACATTCAGTACTTC. Its translation is CASTLGSKYIQYF. The chain links TRBV5-8 to TRBJ2-4, with D uncertain. Germline V lookup: CDR1 SGHTS, CDR2 YDEGEE. The length of the CDR3 is 13 residues.

The genes are TRBV6-1 and TRBJ1-6; D unresolved. Germline V gene data show CDR1 as MNHNS and CDR2 as SASEGT. Trimming removed 6 bases from V and 0 bases from J, with 9 bases in between. The length of the CDR3 is 15 residues. The CDR3: CASRSESSYNSPLHF. CDR3 DNA sequence: TGTGCCAGCAGGTCTGAGAGCTCCTATAATTCACCCCTCCACTTT.

This clonotype was seen many times. The V call is TRBV24-1, the J call TRBJ2-1; 7 bases agree with TRBD2. Germline trimming cut 0 bases from V and 0 bases from J; bases unmatched to any gene: 1. The CDR3 length is 16 residues. CDR1 is KGHDR and CDR2 is SFDVKD in the germline V gene. The CDR3 here is CATSDLGGSSYNEQFF. CDR3 bases: TGTGCCACCAGTGATTTGGGCGGGAGCTCCTACAATGAGCAGTTCTTC.

Many counts were recorded for this clonotype. This chain connects TRBV20-1 to TRBJ2-7; D is possibly TRBD1 (6 bases). This CDR3 has 12 amino acids. Germline V gives CDR1 DFQATT, CDR2 SNEGSKA (reference sequence). The V and J ends lost 5 bases and 3 bases respectively, with 11 bases between them. The CDR3 reads CSASGVGYEQYF. CDR3 coding DNA: TGCAGTGCTTCAGGGGTCGGCTACGAGCAGTACTTC.

This clonotype was seen repeatedly, ten times or more. V usage is TRBV20-1 and J usage is TRBJ2-3; 11 positions match TRBD2. The V gene's germline CDR1 is DFQATT and CDR2 SNEGSKA (reference sequence). The CDR3 has 16 residues. V gave up 6 bases and J gave up 0 bases; unmatched junction bases: 8. The DNA for the CDR3 is TGCAGTGCCCCCAATAGCGGGAGGGGTAGCACAGATACGCAGTATTTT. Amino acid sequence: CSAPNSGRGSTDTQYF.

In its sample, this clonotype was seen many times. The gene calls are TRBV2 and TRBJ1-1; D is perhaps TRBD1 (5 bases). Trimming removed 8 bases from V and 7 bases from J, with 17 bases in between. CDR3 length: 13 residues. The germline V gene has CDR1 SNHLY and CDR2 FYNNEI. The CDR3 sequence: CASQNSGNLEAFF. The CDR3 region has the DNA TGTGCCAGCCAGAACTCAGGGAACCTTGAAGCTTTCTTT.

This clonotype has at least ten counts. The chain employs TRBV5-6 and TRBJ1-5; TRBD1 aligns across 12 bases. The CDR3 extends over 16 amino acids. The V gene's germline CDR1 is SGHDT and CDR2 YYEEEE. V lost 3 bases to trimming and J lost 5 bases; unmatched junction nucleotides: 6. As DNA, the CDR3 is TGTGCCAGCAGCTCAGGGGGACAGGGGGCCTATCAGCCCCAGCATTTT. Translated, it gives CASSSGGQGAYQPQHF.

Ten or more counts support this clonotype. The chain carries TRBV12-5 and TRBJ1-1; 8 bases agree with TRBD1. CDR3 size: 17 residues. Germline-derived CDR1 and CDR2 are LGHNT and FRNRAP. V shed 6 bases and J 4 bases; nucleotides not matched to a gene: 16. For the CDR3, the DNA is TGTGCTAGTGGCTTCGGACAGGGATGGGGCGGGAGCACTGAAGCTTTCTTT. Amino acid sequence: CASGFGQGWGGSTEAFF.

The table lists this clonotype with many counts. This sequence joins TRBV6-2 or TRBV6-3 and TRBJ1-5; D not resolved. Deletions cut 2 bases from V and 2 bases from J, with 10 bases between. In germline, CDR1 is MNHEY, CDR2 SVGEGT. The CDR3 extends over 15 amino acids. CDR3 sequence reads: CASSYVGGRNQPQHF. The CDR3 coding sequence is TGTGCCAGCAGTTACGTTGGAGGGCGCAATCAGCCCCAGCATTTT.